Following are 18 T cell receptor beta chains from one sample sequenced in a study of T cells after yellow fever vaccination. TCRdb passed the 5' RACE reads through MiXCR, listing each CDR3 protein once. The profile covers about 340,000 distinct CDR3 sequences, with about 4% appearing a single time and more than 20% taken by the ten largest. This specimen consisted of PBMCs, obtained 5 days after the yellow fever booster vaccination. These receptors all come from a young man who received the YFV17D yellow fever vaccine.

This clonotype was seen many times. This chain connects TRBV27 to TRBJ2-7; 8 bases line up with TRBD2. V trimming: 8 bases; J trimming: 7 bases; junction bases outside the gene matches: 4. The CDR3 has 11 amino acids. Germline V gene data show CDR1 as MNHEY and CDR2 as SMNVEV (reference sequence). Written as DNA, the CDR3 is TGTGCCAGCCGACGCGGGGGGGAGCAGTACTTC. It is translated as CASRRGGEQYF.

This clonotype was seen many times. The V and J genes are TRBV20-1 and TRBJ2-7; perhaps TRBD2 as D (5 bases). Trimming pared 4 bases from V and 5 bases from J, leaving 12 bases between. The CDR3 loop spans 12 amino acids. The germline V gene has CDR1 DFQATT and CDR2 SNEGSKA (reference sequence). The DNA for the CDR3 is TGCAGTGCTAAGAGGGCGCCCAACGAGCAGTACGTC. This gives the protein CSAKRAPNEQYV.

J is TRBJ1-1 and V is TRBV5-1; D gene uncertain. The CDR3 contains 12 residues. Germline V gene data show CDR1 as SGHRS and CDR2 as YFSETQ. V was trimmed by 3 bases and J by 3 bases, leaving 6 bases between them. The CDR3 nucleotides read TGCGCCAGCAGCTCATCGGACACTGAAGCTTTCTTT. Its translation: CASSSSDTEAFF.

Here the CDR3 reads CASSLREGSVSNQPQHF. Here the CDR3 DNA reads TGTGCCAGCAGCCTCCGGGAGGGTAGTGTGAGCAATCAGCCCCAGCATTTT. The chain joins TRBV7-8 to TRBJ1-5; no clear D. Per the germline V gene, CDR1 is SGHVS and CDR2 is FQNEAQ. This CDR3 contains 17 residues. Between the trimmed V and J ends, which lost 5 bases and 1 base, there was a span of 18 bases.

Only a few counts were recorded for this clonotype. The V call is TRBV29-1, the J call TRBJ2-1; tentatively, D is TRBD2 (5 bases). Trimming cost V 6 bases and J 7 bases, with 7 bases left between them. The CDR3 runs 10 residues. Germline lookup yields CDR1 SQVTM and CDR2 ANQGSEA. CDR3 sequence: CSVQRNEQFF. The CDR3 DNA is TGCAGCGTCCAGCGGAATGAGCAGTTCTTC.

The CDR3 loop is CASSLVSGQGMVGYEQYF. DNA for the CDR3: TGTGCCAGCAGCTTAGTATCGGGACAGGGCATGGTAGGATACGAGCAGTACTTC. V usage is TRBV7-2 and J usage is TRBJ2-7, with 9 bases that match TRBD1. This CDR3 contains 18 residues. V lost 1 base and J lost 4; bases outside the gene matches: 14. Germline CDR1 SGHTA, CDR2 FQGNSA.

This clonotype has more than one count but fewer than ten. This rearrangement joins TRBV27 to TRBJ2-3; a weak D match, TRBD2 (6 bases). This CDR3 is 15 amino acids long. Germline V lookup: CDR1 MNHEY, CDR2 SMNVEV (reference sequence). Trimming stripped 0 bases from V and 3 bases from J, with 10 bases between. The CDR3 spells CASSLSRGETDTQYF. The CDR3 DNA is TGTGCCAGCAGTTTATCGCGGGGAGAGACAGATACGCAGTATTTT.

This clonotype occurred a few times. The chain recombines TRBV4-1 with TRBJ2-7; 7 bases align to TRBD1. J lost 4 bases, V lost 0 bases, and 6 bases had no gene match. The CDR3 contains 15 residues. Germline V gene data show CDR1 as MGHRA and CDR2 as YSYEKL. CDR3 residues: CASSQEITGAYEQYV. CDR3 DNA sequence: TGCGCCAGCAGCCAAGAAATCACAGGGGCTTACGAGCAGTACGTC.

This clonotype was found many times. The rearrangement joins TRBV20-1 to TRBJ2-3; TRBD2 aligns across 11 bases. The junction had 4 bases not matched to a gene; V was cut back by 3 bases and J by 5 bases. Germline CDR1 and CDR2: DFQATT and SNEGSKA (reference sequence). The CDR3 consists of 14 residues. The CDR3: CSASSGGAGDTQYF. DNA for the CDR3: TGCAGTGCTAGTAGCGGGGGGGCCGGAGATACGCAGTATTTT.

This chain uses TRBV30 with TRBJ1-4; D unresolved. The germline gives CDR1 GTSNPN, CDR2 SVGIG (reference sequence). Trimming shortened V by 0 bases and J by 6 bases, and 2 bases separated the two germline ends. CDR3 length: 11 amino acids. The CDR3 region has the DNA TGTGCCTGGAGTGTATATGAAAAACTGTTTTTT. This translates into CAWSVYEKLFF.

Ten or more counts support this clonotype. This chain joins TRBV29-1 and TRBJ2-1, with TRBD2 identical over 11 bases. Germline V gives CDR1 SQVTM, CDR2 ANQGSEA. This CDR3 contains 14 residues. J gave up 4 bases and V 3 bases, and 2 bases lay outside the gene matches. The chain's CDR3 is CSVESSGGYNEQFF. CDR3 bases: TGCAGCGTTGAGTCTAGCGGGGGGTACAATGAGCAGTTCTTC.

The chain employs TRBV5-1 and TRBJ1-5; D uncertain. Germline loops: CDR1 SGHRS, CDR2 YFSETQ. With 2 bases removed from V and 7 bases from J, the gap between germline ends came to 10 bases. CDR3 length: 13 residues. CDR3 protein: CASSFEPHQPQHF. As DNA, the CDR3 is TGCGCCAGCAGCTTCGAGCCCCACCAGCCCCAGCATTTT.

V usage is TRBV5-1 and J usage is TRBJ2-5, with 7 bases lining up with TRBD1. Unmatched junction bases numbered 7, after V lost 4 bases and J lost 13 bases. Germline V gives CDR1 SGHRS, CDR2 YFSETQ. This CDR3 comprises 11 residues. The CDR3 region is CASSTNRGMYF. The CDR3 region has the DNA TGCGCCAGCAGCACTAACAGGGGCATGTACTTC.

This clonotype was seen a handful of times. The genes are TRBV27 and TRBJ1-5; D is perhaps TRBD1 (5 bases). From germline, CDR1 is MNHEY and CDR2 SMNVEV (reference sequence). The CDR3 contains 15 residues. V lost 2 bases and J lost 2, with 10 bases in between. The CDR3 DNA follows: TGTGCCAGCAGTTTAGGGGGGATCGGCAATCAGCCCCAGCATTTT. Protein product: CASSLGGIGNQPQHF.

This clonotype appeared a few times. The V and J genes are TRBV19 and TRBJ1-2; TRBD1 might be the D (5 bases). The germline gives CDR1 LNHDA, CDR2 SQIVND (reference sequence). The CDR3 runs 13 residues. Trimming shortened V by 8 bases and J by 7 bases, and 17 bases separated the two germline ends. CDR3 amino acids: CASSDVGTRGYTF. The CDR3 DNA follows: TGTGCCAGTTCCGACGTCGGGACGCGTGGCTACACCTTC.

This clonotype turned up a few times. The V and J genes are TRBV11-2 and TRBJ1-1, with D hard to call. The CDR3 runs 15 residues. Germline CDR1 reads SGHAT; CDR2 reads FQNNGV. V was trimmed by 4 bases and J by 1 base, leaving 13 bases between them. The CDR3 DNA is TGTGCCAGCAGCTGGGCATTACTCAAGAACACTGAAGCTTTCTTT. Its protein is CASSWALLKNTEAFF.

This clonotype was seen at least ten times. V is TRBV5-1 and J is TRBJ2-3; D may be TRBD2 (6 bases). CDR3 length: 15 amino acids. The germline V gene encodes CDR1 SGHRS and CDR2 YFSETQ. Trimming stripped 0 bases from V and 5 bases from J, with 13 bases between. The CDR3 spells CASSLGGGVEDTQYF. The CDR3 nucleotides are TGCGCCAGCAGCTTGGGGGGCGGGGTTGAAGATACGCAGTATTTT.

The sample holds one count of this clonotype. This chain joins TRBV5-5 and TRBJ2-7, with D maybe TRBD2 (6 bases). The CDR3 totals 12 residues. Trimming pared 4 bases from V and 4 bases from J, leaving 9 bases between. The germline CDR1 and CDR2 sequences are SGHKS and YYEKEE (reference sequence). This CDR3 is CASSMGGYEQYV. The CDR3 DNA reads as TGTGCCAGCAGCATGGGGGGTTACGAGCAGTACGTC.